These T cell receptor beta chains were read from a single sample in a study of shared clonotypes between healthy human individuals. Assay used: immunoSEQ multiplex PCR; TCRdb lists only in-frame clones, some missing. The sample has about 2.4 million clones, roughly 93% seen once. Sequencing used naive CD4+ T cells from PBMCs. Source of these receptors: a man aged 18 to 35 in good health. Some clones in this sample may be carry-over from other donors' samples. CDR3s include the opening cysteine and the closing phenylalanine or tryptophan. D genes are given only for firm matches. For some rows the clone size is stated as once, few or many, or as a class when expanded; others skip it.

CDR3nt,CDR3aa,j_gene,d_gene,abundance,v_gene
TGTGCCATCAGGGGAGGCACAGGGGTTAACACTGAAGCTTTCTTT,CAIRGGTGVNTEAFF,TRBJ1-1,TRBD1,-,TRBV10-3
TGTGCCAGCAGCTTATTACAGGGCGGAATTTTTGCGCAGTACTTC,CASSLLQGGIFAQYF,TRBJ2-7,-,once,TRBV7-9
TGCGCCAGCAGCTTACTAGCGGGGTTCACAGATACGCAGTATTTT,CASSLLAGFTDTQYF,TRBJ2-3,TRBD2,-,TRBV5-1
TGTGCCAGCAGTGAGACCTCTGGAAACACCATATATTTT,CASSETSGNTIYF,TRBJ1-3,-,-,TRBV28
TGTGCCAGCAGCTTGTACCGGGACAGGGGTGTCGAGCAGTACTTC,CASSLYRDRGVEQYF,TRBJ2-7,TRBD1,-,TRBV5-6
TGTGCCAGCAGCTGGACCTATGGGACAGACTATGGCTACACCTTC,CASSWTYGTDYGYTF,TRBJ1-2,TRBD1,-,TRBV7-2
TGTGCCAGCAGTGATCGGACAGGGGGAAACACCATATATTTT,CASSDRTGGNTIYF,TRBJ1-3,TRBD1,once,TRBV2
TGTGCCACCAGCAGACCCCGACAGGGTAGCGAGCAGTACTTC,CATSRPRQGSEQYF,TRBJ2-7,TRBD1,-,TRBV15
TGCGCCAGCAGCGGGGTAGCGGGAGTCACAGAGACCCAGTACTTC,CASSGVAGVTETQYF,TRBJ2-5,TRBD2,-,TRBV5-1
TGCGCCAGCAGCCAAGAGGGGGGGGCATGGCAGCCCCAGCATTTT,CASSQEGGAWQPQHF,TRBJ1-5,-,-,TRBV4-1
TGTGCCAGCAGCCCTGTGGGGCCCCTAGCGAACACCGGGGAGCTGTTTTTT,CASSPVGPLANTGELFF,TRBJ2-2,-,once,TRBV9
TGTGCCAGTAACTCCGCCTCCGGGAACGAGCAGTACTTC,CASNSASGNEQYF,TRBJ2-7,-,-,TRBV19
TGTGCCAGCAGCCAAGCAAGGACGGCCAACTATAATTCACCCCTCCACTTT,CASSQARTANYNSPLHF,TRBJ1-6,-,-,TRBV14
TGTGCCAGCAGTACCCAAGGACAGGGTGGGTACGAGCAGTACTTC,CASSTQGQGGYEQYF,TRBJ2-7,TRBD1,-,TRBV6-1
TGTGCCAGCAGTTACAGGGAGGGAAACACTGAAGCTTTCTTT,CASSYREGNTEAFF,TRBJ1-1,-,once,TRBV6-5
TGCGCCAGCAGCTTGGAGGGCGGCTACACCTTC,CASSLEGGYTF,TRBJ1-2,-,-,TRBV5-1
TGTGCCAGCAGCGGGGGACAGGGTGAAAAACTGTTTTTT,CASSGGQGEKLFF,TRBJ1-4,TRBD1,-,TRBV9
TGTGCCTGGGGACTAGCGGGAGGGCCGGGGGAGCAGTTCTTC,CAWGLAGGPGEQFF,TRBJ2-1,TRBD2,once,TRBV30
TGTGCCAGTAGTAGCTGGGACAGGGGCGACGAGCAGTACTTC,CASSSWDRGDEQYF,TRBJ2-7,TRBD1,-,TRBV19
TGTGCCAGCTCACAGAACAGGGGGAACACTGAAGCTTTCTTT,CASSQNRGNTEAFF,TRBJ1-1,TRBD1,-,TRBV18
TGTGCCAGTCAAGTCCCGGGGAACTACGAGCAGTACTTC,CASQVPGNYEQYF,TRBJ2-7,-,-,TRBV28
TGTGCCAGCAGCAATCCCTCTGGGGCCAACGTCCTGACTTTC,CASSNPSGANVLTF,TRBJ2-6,-,-,TRBV7-9
TGTGCCAGCTCGGGAGCAAACAATGAGCAGTTCTTC,CASSGANNEQFF,TRBJ2-1,-,-,TRBV28
TGTGCCAGCAGACGGACAGGGTTTGATCAGCCCCAGCATTTT,CASRRTGFDQPQHF,TRBJ1-5,TRBD1,once,TRBV6-1
TGTGCCAGCAGCGTAGCCGACAACTCTTTTTACAATGAGCAGTTCTTC,CASSVADNSFYNEQFF,TRBJ2-1,-,-,TRBV9
TGTGCCAGTAGGGGGAGGCAAGCGGGAGCGATCACCGGGGAGCTGTTTTTT,CASRGRQAGAITGELFF,TRBJ2-2,TRBD2,-,TRBV7-9
TGTGCCAGCAGCGTAGGATCCAGCCTCACAGATACGCAGTATTTT,CASSVGSSLTDTQYF,TRBJ2-3,-,-,TRBV9
TGCGCCAGCAGCCAAGAAGGCAGCTACAATGAGCAGTTCTTC,CASSQEGSYNEQFF,TRBJ2-1,-,once,TRBV4-1
TGTGCCAGCAGTTCCCCAGGGGTTATTTATGGCTACACCTTC,CASSSPGVIYGYTF,TRBJ1-2,-,-,TRBV28
TGCAGCGTTGGGGGGTGGAAGGAGACCCAGTACTTC,CSVGGWKETQYF,TRBJ2-5,-,-,TRBV29-1
TGTGCCAGTCAAAGGTATGGGGCAGGTGAATACGTCCTGACTTTC,CASQRYGAGEYVLTF,TRBJ2-6,-,-,TRBV19
TGTGCCAGCTGGCGGGATTCGAACACTGAAGCTTTCTTT,CASWRDSNTEAFF,TRBJ1-1,-,-,TRBV28
TGTGCCAGCAGTTTCCAAGCGGGGGTTAGCACAGATACGCAGTATTTT,CASSFQAGVSTDTQYF,TRBJ2-3,TRBD2,-,TRBV28
TGTGCCAGCAGCTTAGCAGGGACAGCCAATCAGCCCCAGCATTTT,CASSLAGTANQPQHF,TRBJ1-5,TRBD1,once,TRBV7-2
TGTGCCAGTCGAACAGGGTTAACTAATGAAAAACTGTTTTTT,CASRTGLTNEKLFF,TRBJ1-4,-,-,TRBV19
TGTGCCAGCAGTTTAGCGGGAGCGAACACCGGGGAGCTGTTTTTT,CASSLAGANTGELFF,TRBJ2-2,TRBD2,-,TRBV2
TGTGCCAGCGGGCAGCGGTCCTTCTACGAGCAGTACTTC,CASGQRSFYEQYF,TRBJ2-7,-,once,TRBV27
TGTGCCAGCAGCTTAGTCGGGAATGAGCAGTTCTTC,CASSLVGNEQFF,TRBJ2-1,-,-,TRBV7-3
TGTGCCAGTAGCATTTCTGGGAGTATCCCTGCCGAGCAGTACTTC,CASSISGSIPAEQYF,TRBJ2-7,-,-,TRBV19
TGTGCCAGCAGCCAAGAGGCCGGGGAGTTCTTC,CASSQEAGEFF,TRBJ2-1,-,-,TRBV14
TGCGCCAGCAGTCAACTTGACAACACCGGGGAGCTGTTTTTT,CASSQLDNTGELFF,TRBJ2-2,-,-,TRBV23-1
TGCGCCAGCTCCTCATACGGGGTGATGGAGCAGTACTTC,CASSSYGVMEQYF,TRBJ2-7,-,-,TRBV5-1
TGTGCCAGCAGCCAAGATCTGGGGACAAAGGGGACTGAAGCTTTCTTT,CASSQDLGTKGTEAFF,TRBJ1-1,-,-,TRBV4-2
TGTGCCAGCAGCGTCGGACAGGTTGGTTCTGGAAACACCATATATTTT,CASSVGQVGSGNTIYF,TRBJ1-3,TRBD1,-,TRBV2
TGTGCCAGCAGCTTAGTACCCCAGGCGAGCTCCTACGAGCAGTACTTC,CASSLVPQASSYEQYF,TRBJ2-7,-,-,TRBV7-2
TGTGCCAGCAGTGATTGGGTTGGTTGGTTCTTC,CASSDWVGWFF,TRBJ2-1,-,-,TRBV6-1
TGTGCCAGCAGCTTAGATAGGGAGATCAATGAGCAGTTCTTC,CASSLDREINEQFF,TRBJ2-1,-,-,TRBV7-2
TGTGCCAGCAGCTTGGGCGGATCCCCCAACGAGCAGTACTTC,CASSLGGSPNEQYF,TRBJ2-7,-,-,TRBV7-2
TGTGCCAGCAGCTTGGGACAGGGATTATACGAGCAGTACTTC,CASSLGQGLYEQYF,TRBJ2-7,TRBD1,once,TRBV5-6
TGCGCCAGCAGTGCCCGGACTTACAGCACAGATACGCAGTATTTT,CASSARTYSTDTQYF,TRBJ2-3,-,-,TRBV5-1
TGTGCCACCAGCAGAGTACGTAGCACAGATACGCAGTATTTT,CATSRVRSTDTQYF,TRBJ2-3,-,-,TRBV15
TGTGCCAGCTCCCGACTGGACCTAGGCTACACCTTC,CASSRLDLGYTF,TRBJ1-2,-,-,TRBV6-1
TGTGCCAGTACCGACAGGGCCCGACGCGCTTTGAACACTGAAGCTTTCTTT,CASTDRARRALNTEAFF,TRBJ1-1,TRBD1,-,TRBV19
TGTGCCAGCAGTTTATGGTCCGGGGTAGGGGCCAACGTCCTGACTTTC,CASSLWSGVGANVLTF,TRBJ2-6,-,-,TRBV28
TGTGCCAGCAGTCCGTCGAGTATCTCCCATATCAACACTGAAGCTTTCTTT,CASSPSSISHINTEAFF,TRBJ1-1,-,-,TRBV27